This T cell receptor beta chain appears in the sequencing data of a study of cytomegalovirus exposure and HLA in healthy donors. The study, taken as a whole, reports: Rarity marked most TCR sequences, yet some public TCRs occurred in many donors. As a later analysis revealed, most CMV-associated TCR beta chains appeared HLA-restricted.

As concerns this clone: What it binds is unknown.

The CDR3 has 15 amino acids. Germline CDR1 reads SGHRS; CDR2 reads YFSETQ. V was cut by 0 bases and J by 6 bases, with 14 bases left in between. Primers included in the PCR were 60 Vbeta and 13 Jbeta primers. Original analysis: Around 11 million shared chains were among the 65 million to 85 million unique TCR beta chains that a later analysis counted. Produced via immunoSEQ multiplex PCR; TCRdb's table is partial and in-frame only. The D gene and trimming were derived from the DNA, and the V and J assignments and clone size from that table. The sample lists 90,000 to 120,000 clones; roughly 76% were seen once.

This receptor was identified in a man between 18 and 35 years old in good health and CMV-seronegative. V usage is TRBV5-1 and J usage is TRBJ2-3; D may be TRBD1 (5 bases). Sequenced material: PBMCs. CDR3 protein: CASSLANGAGDTQYF. CDR3 in DNA: TGCGCCAGCAGCTTGGCCAATGGGGCTGGCGATACGCAGTATTTT.